A single sample is the source of the 7 T cell receptor beta chains below, sequenced in a study of blood T cells in healthy people across ages. A J-beta primer mix and a sample-barcoded 5' primer were used in a second PCR of roughly 7 to 12 cycles. MiXCR, run by TCRdb on the 5' RACE reads, gives a single entry per CDR3 protein. Of over 600,000 distinct CDR3 sequences in the sample, 40% to 50% were seen once. Sequencing was carried out using blood. All receptors derive from an older man in good health.

This clonotype has a handful of counts. The chain couples TRBV3-1 to TRBJ2-5; 10 positions match TRBD2. CDR1 is LGHDT, CDR2 YNNKEL, per germline (reference sequence). Trimming took 0 bases from V and 2 from J; bases not matched to a gene: 6. The length of the CDR3 is 17 residues. The CDR3 region has the DNA TGTGCCAGCAGCCAAGATTGGCTAGCGGGGGAACAAGAGACCCAGTACTTC. This gives the protein CASSQDWLAGEQETQYF.

The chain carries TRBV7-2 and TRBJ2-5, with TRBD2 matching 13 bases. V was pared by 0 bases and J by 4 bases, with 8 bases of the junction left unmatched. The CDR3 totals 18 residues. The germline gives CDR1 SGHTA, CDR2 FQGNSA. CDR3 loop: CTSSLAGLAGAGGETQYF. CDR3 DNA sequence: TGTACCAGCAGCTTAGCTGGACTAGCGGGAGCAGGGGGAGAGACCCAGTACTTC. Filled out from reference TRBV7-2 and TRBJ2-5, the complete variable domain reads GAGVSQSPSNKVTEKGKDVELRCDPISGHTALYWYRQSLGQGLEFLIYFQGNSAPDKSGLPSDRFSAERTGGSVSTLTIQRTQQEDSAVYLCTSSLAGLAGAGGETQYFGPGTRLLVL.

The V and J genes are TRBV7-9 and TRBJ2-1; 8 nucleotides match TRBD1. The CDR3 sequence is 12 residues long. Germline lookup yields CDR1 SEHNR and CDR2 FQNEAQ (reference sequence). V shed 1 base, J shed 12 bases, and the junction held 2 bases outside the gene matches. CDR3 loop: CASSLGQGWQFF. Here the CDR3 DNA reads TGTGCCAGCAGCTTAGGACAGGGGTGGCAGTTCTTC.

This clonotype turned up a few times. The CDR3 coding sequence is TGTGCCAGCAGTTTATCGGGTGGCAGGGGGGATCAGCCCCAGCATTTT. Amino acid sequence: CASSLSGGRGDQPQHF. The chain has TRBV27 and TRBJ1-5, with 7 bases identical to TRBD1. This CDR3 region has 16 residues. CDR1 MNHEY and CDR2 SMNVEV come from the germline V gene (reference sequence). V shed 0 bases, J shed 5 bases, and the junction held 7 bases outside the gene matches.

This rearrangement joins TRBV3-1 to TRBJ2-7; TRBD1 agrees at 7 bases. With the DNA end fitting TRBJ2-4 better, the J assignment may be wrong. The CDR3 totals 13 residues. Germline CDR1 reads LGHDT; CDR2 reads YNNKEL (reference sequence). The CDR3 nucleotides are TGTGCCAGCAGCCTGGGACAGATGGACATTCAGTACTTC. This codes for CASSLGQMDIQYF.

This chain uses TRBV2 with TRBJ1-5; possibly TRBD1 for D (6 bases). CDR1 is SNHLY and CDR2 is FYNNEI in the germline V gene. The CDR3 contains 17 residues. Trimming removed 4 bases at V and 0 bases at J, with 16 bases between. CDR3 coding DNA: TGTGCCAGCAGTGGTGCCACGGGACAACATAGCAATCAGCCCCAGCATTTT. Translation gives CASSGATGQHSNQPQHF.

This clonotype was counted between two and nine times. The chain employs TRBV7-6 and TRBJ2-1; D is unclear. Deletions cut 1 base from V and 5 bases from J, with 12 bases between. Looked up from germline, CDR1 is SGHVS and CDR2 is FNYEAQ. There are 15 residues in the CDR3. The CDR3 DNA is TGTGCCAGCAGCTTAGTAAGTAGCAGGCACAATGAGCAGTTCTTC. Translated: CASSLVSSRHNEQFF.